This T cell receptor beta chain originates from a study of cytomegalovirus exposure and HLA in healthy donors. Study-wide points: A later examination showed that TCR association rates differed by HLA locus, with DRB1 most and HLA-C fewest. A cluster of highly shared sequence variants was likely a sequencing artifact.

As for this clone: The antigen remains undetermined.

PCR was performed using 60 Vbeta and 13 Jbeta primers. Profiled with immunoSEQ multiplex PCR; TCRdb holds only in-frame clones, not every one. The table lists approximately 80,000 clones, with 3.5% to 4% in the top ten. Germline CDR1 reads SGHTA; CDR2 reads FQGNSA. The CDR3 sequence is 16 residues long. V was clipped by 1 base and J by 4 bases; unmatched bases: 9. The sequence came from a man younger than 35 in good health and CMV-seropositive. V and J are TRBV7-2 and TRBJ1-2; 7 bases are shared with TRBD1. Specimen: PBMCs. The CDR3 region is CASSLEGTDWGYGYTF. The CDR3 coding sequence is TGTGCCAGCAGCTTAGAGGGGACAGATTGGGGCTATGGCTACACCTTC. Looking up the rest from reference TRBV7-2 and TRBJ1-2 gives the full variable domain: GAGVSQSPSNKVTEKGKDVELRCDPISGHTALYWYRQSLGQGLEFLIYFQGNSAPDKSGLPSDRFSAERTGGSVSTLTIQRTQQEDSAVYLCASSLEGTDWGYGYTFGSGTRLTVV.